Below are 3 T cell receptor beta chains sequenced from a single sample in a study of cytomegalovirus exposure and HLA in healthy donors. The PCR ran on 60 Vbeta and 13 Jbeta primers. TCRdb's table, derived via immunoSEQ multiplex PCR, lists solely in-frame clones and lacks some. The table shows about 190,000 clones, with 84% occurring only once. The sample consisted of PBMCs. The receptors were gathered from a boy aged 5-17 years in good health and CMV-seronegative.

This clone was observed a handful of times. The rearrangement uses TRBV6-5 and TRBJ1-1; the match to TRBD1 covers 7 bases. Trimming removed 4 bases from V and 6 bases from J; junction bases left unmatched: 8. Germline values: CDR1 MNHEY, CDR2 SVGAGI. This CDR3 is built from 14 residues. CDR3 bases: TGTGCCAGCAGTTTTCGACAGGGAGAAGCTGAAGCTTTCTTT. As protein: CASSFRQGEAEAFF.

This chain joins TRBV7-9 and TRBJ2-1; tentative D call: TRBD2 (6 bases). This CDR3 contains 14 residues. The V end was cut by 3 bases, the J end by 8 bases, with 14 bases between. Germline CDR1 SEHNR, CDR2 FQNEAQ (reference sequence). The DNA for the CDR3 is TGTGCCAGCAGCTTGGATCCTCCGGGGGATGAGCAGTTCTTC. The encoded protein is CASSLDPPGDEQFF. Using reference TRBV7-9 and TRBJ2-1 for the parts outside the CDR3, the full variable domain is DTGVSQNPRHKITKRGQNVTFRCDPISEHNRLYWYRQTLGQGPEFLTYFQNEAQLEKSRLLSDRFSAERPKGSFSTLEIQRTEQGDSAMYLCASSLDPPGDEQFFGPGTRLTVL.

The chain combines TRBV7-4 with TRBJ1-5, with 8 positions matching TRBD1. The CDR3 loop spans 17 amino acids. V was clipped by 1 base and J by 0 bases; unmatched bases: 5. Germline assignment: CDR1 SGHVT and CDR2 SQSDAQ. CDR3 in amino acids: CASSLGQGLGSNQPQHF. CDR3 bases: TGTGCCAGCAGCTTAGGACAGGGGCTGGGTAGCAATCAGCCCCAGCATTTT.